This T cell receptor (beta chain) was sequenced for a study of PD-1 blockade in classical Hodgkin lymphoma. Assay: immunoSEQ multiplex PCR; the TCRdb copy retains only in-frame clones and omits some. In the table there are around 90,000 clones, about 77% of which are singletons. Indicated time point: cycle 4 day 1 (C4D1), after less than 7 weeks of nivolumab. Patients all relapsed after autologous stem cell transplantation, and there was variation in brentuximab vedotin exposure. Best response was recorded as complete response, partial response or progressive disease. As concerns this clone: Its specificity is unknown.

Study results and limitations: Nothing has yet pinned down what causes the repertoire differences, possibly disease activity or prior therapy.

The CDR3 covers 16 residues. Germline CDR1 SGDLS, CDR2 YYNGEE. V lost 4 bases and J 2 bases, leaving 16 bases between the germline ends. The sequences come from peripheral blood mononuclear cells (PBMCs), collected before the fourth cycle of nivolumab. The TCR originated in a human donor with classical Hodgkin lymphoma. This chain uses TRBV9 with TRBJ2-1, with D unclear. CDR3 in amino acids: CASSLVRSSTYNEQFF. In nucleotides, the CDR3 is TGTGCCAGCAGCTTAGTTAGGAGCTCCACCTACAATGAGCAGTTCTTC.